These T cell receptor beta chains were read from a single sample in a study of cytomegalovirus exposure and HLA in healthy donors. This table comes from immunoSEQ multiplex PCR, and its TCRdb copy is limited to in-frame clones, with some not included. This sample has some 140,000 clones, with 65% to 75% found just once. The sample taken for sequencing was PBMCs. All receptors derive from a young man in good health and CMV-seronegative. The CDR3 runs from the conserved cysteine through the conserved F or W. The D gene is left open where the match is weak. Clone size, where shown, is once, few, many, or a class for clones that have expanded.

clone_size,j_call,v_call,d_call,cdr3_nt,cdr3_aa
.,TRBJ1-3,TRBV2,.,TGTGCCAGTGGAGGGGAGGGGGGCAGCTCTGGAAACACCATATATTTT,CASGGEGGSSGNTIYF
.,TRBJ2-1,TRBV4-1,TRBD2,TGCGCCAGCAGACTCACTGAAACTAGCGGGGGGGCCGGCATCAATGAGCAGTTCTTC,CASRLTETSGGAGINEQFF
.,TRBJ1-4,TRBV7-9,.,TGTGCCAGCAGCGTGAGTGCAACTAATGAAAAACTGTTTTTT,CASSVSATNEKLFF
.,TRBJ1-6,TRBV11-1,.,TGTGCCACCGGGGGTTCCTATAATTCACCCCTCCACTTT,CATGGSYNSPLHF
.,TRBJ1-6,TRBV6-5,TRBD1,TGTGCCAGCAGCGGACAGGGGATAGCGCCCCTCCACTTT,CASSGQGIAPLHF
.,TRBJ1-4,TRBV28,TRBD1,TGTGCCAGCAGCCCGAATGACAGGGGGCATGAAAAACTGTTTTTT,CASSPNDRGHEKLFF
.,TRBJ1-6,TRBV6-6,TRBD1,TGTGCCAGCAGTTACGGGACAGGGGACAATTCACCCCTCCACTTT,CASSYGTGDNSPLHF
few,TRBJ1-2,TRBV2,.,TGTGCCAGCAATACGGAGACAGCCAACCTCTATGGCTACACCTTC,CASNTETANLYGYTF
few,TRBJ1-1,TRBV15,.,TGTGCCACCAGCAGGGGGGGACCCGCGAACACTGAAGCTTTCTTT,CATSRGGPANTEAFF
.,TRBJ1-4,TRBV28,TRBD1,TGTGCCAGCAGTCTGGACAGGGCCGCAACTAATGAAAAACTGTTTTTT,CASSLDRAATNEKLFF
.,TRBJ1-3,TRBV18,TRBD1,TGTGCCAGCTCACCTAGGGACAGGCACTCTGGAAACACCATATATTTT,CASSPRDRHSGNTIYF
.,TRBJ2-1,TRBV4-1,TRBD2,TGCGCCAGCAGCCCGTATCCCGGGACTAGCTCATACAATGAGCAGTTCTTC,CASSPYPGTSSYNEQFF
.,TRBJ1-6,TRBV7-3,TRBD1,TGTGCCAGCAGCTATGGTCCGGGACAGGGTACTTCACCCCTCCACTTT,CASSYGPGQGTSPLHF
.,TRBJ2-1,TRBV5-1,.,TGCGCCAGCAGCTTGGAACAGGTCTATGAGCAGTTCTTC,CASSLEQVYEQFF
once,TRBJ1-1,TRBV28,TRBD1,TGTGCCAGCAGTCCTCTGACAGGGTCGGGAATGAACACTGAAGCTTTCTTT,CASSPLTGSGMNTEAFF
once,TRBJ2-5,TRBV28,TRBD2,TGTGCCAGCAGTTTCCTGGAAATACCAGCGGGGGGACAAGAGACCCAGTACTTC,CASSFLEIPAGGQETQYF
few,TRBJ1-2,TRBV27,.,TGTGCCAGCAGTTCCATACGGGGGTTCTATGGCTACACCTTC,CASSSIRGFYGYTF
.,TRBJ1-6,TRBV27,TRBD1,TGTGCCAGCAGTTCCAGGGGGCAAAACCTCCAGTCACCCCTCCACTTT,CASSSRGQNLQSPLHF
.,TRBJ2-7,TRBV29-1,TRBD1,TGCAGCGTTTTATCAGGGGGAAGCCCGGGGTACGAGCAGTACTTC,CSVLSGGSPGYEQYF
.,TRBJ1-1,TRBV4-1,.,TGCGCCAGCAGCCAAGAAATTACTCCGAACACTGAAGCTTTCTTT,CASSQEITPNTEAFF
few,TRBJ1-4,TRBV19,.,TGTGCCAGCCGGGACTCGTACGAAAAACTGTTTTTT,CASRDSYEKLFF
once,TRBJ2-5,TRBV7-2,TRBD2,TGTGCCAGCAGCTTAGCGTCTAGCGGGGGCCATAGGGAGACCCAGTACTTC,CASSLASSGGHRETQYF
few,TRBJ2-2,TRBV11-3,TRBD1,TGTGCCAGCAGCTCCAGGACCGGGACAGGGGGCCCCGGGGAGCTGTTTTTT,CASSSRTGTGGPGELFF
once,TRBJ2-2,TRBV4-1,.,TGCGCCAGCAGCCAAGACCGGTTTTTCGTCGGGGAGCTGTTTTTT,CASSQDRFFVGELFF
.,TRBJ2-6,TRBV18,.,TGTGCCAGCTCACGCACAGATTCTGGGGCCAACGTCCTGACTTTC,CASSRTDSGANVLTF